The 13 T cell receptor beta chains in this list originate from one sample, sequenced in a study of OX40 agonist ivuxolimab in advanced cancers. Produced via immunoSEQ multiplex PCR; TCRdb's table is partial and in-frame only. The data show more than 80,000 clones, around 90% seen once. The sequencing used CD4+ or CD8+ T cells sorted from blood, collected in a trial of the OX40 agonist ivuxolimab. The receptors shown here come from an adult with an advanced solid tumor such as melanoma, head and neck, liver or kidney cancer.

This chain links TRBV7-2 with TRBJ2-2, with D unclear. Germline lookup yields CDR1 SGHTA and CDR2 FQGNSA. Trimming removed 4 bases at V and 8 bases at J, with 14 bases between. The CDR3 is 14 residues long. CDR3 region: CASSSPNGVGELFF. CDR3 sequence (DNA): TGTGCCAGCAGCTCTCCGAATGGGGTGGGGGAGCTGTTTTTT.

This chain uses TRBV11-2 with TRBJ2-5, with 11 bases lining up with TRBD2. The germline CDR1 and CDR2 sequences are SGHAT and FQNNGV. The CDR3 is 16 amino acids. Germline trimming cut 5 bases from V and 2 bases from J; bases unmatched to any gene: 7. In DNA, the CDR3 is TGTGCCAGCAGCCCTACTAGCGGGAGACGGCAAGAGACCCAGTACTTC. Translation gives CASSPTSGRRQETQYF.

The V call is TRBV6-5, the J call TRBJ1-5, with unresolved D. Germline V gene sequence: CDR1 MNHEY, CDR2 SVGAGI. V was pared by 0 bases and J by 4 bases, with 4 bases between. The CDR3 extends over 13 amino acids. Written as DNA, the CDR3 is TGTGCCAGCAGTTACTCGGAGAATCAGCCCCAGCATTTT. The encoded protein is CASSYSENQPQHF.

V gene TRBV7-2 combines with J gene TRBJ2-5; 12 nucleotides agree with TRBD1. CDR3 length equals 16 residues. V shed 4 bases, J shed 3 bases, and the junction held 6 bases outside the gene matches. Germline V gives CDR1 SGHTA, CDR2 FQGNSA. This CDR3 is CASSWTGTGGEETQYF. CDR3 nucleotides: TGTGCCAGCAGCTGGACCGGGACAGGGGGCGAAGAGACCCAGTACTTC. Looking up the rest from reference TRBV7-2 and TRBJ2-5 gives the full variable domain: GAGVSQSPSNKVTEKGKDVELRCDPISGHTALYWYRQSLGQGLEFLIYFQGNSAPDKSGLPSDRFSAERTGGSVSTLTIQRTQQEDSAVYLCASSWTGTGGEETQYFGPGTRLLVL.

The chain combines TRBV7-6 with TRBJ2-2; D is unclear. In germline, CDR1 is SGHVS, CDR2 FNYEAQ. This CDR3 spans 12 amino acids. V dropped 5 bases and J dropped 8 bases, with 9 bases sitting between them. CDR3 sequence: CASSPRSGELFF. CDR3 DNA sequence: TGTGCCAGCAGCCCCAGAAGTGGGGAGCTGTTTTTT. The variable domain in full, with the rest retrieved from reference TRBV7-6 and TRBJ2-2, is GAGVSQSPRYKVTKRGQDVALRCDPISGHVSLYWYRQALGQGPEFLTYFNYEAQQDKSGLPNDRFSAERPEGSISTLTIQRTEQRDSAMYRCASSPRSGELFFGEGSRLTVL.

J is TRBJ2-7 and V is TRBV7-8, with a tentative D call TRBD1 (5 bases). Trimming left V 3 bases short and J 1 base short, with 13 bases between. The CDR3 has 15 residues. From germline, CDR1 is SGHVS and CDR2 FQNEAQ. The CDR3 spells CASSLDDSSSYEQYF. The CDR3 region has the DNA TGTGCCAGCAGCTTGGACGACAGTAGTTCCTACGAGCAGTACTTC.

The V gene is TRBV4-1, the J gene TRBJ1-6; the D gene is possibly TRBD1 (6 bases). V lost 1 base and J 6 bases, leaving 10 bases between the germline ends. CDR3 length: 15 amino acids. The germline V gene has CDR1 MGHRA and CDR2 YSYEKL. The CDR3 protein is CASSQGQAINSPLHF. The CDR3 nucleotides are TGCGCCAGCAGCCAAGGACAGGCGATTAATTCACCCCTCCACTTT.

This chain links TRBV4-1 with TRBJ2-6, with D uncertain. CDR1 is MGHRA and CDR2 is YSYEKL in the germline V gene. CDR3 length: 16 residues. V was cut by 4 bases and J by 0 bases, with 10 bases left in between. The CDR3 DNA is TGCGCCAGCAGCCCCACTGAAGGCTCTGGGGCCAACGTCCTGACTTTC. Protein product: CASSPTEGSGANVLTF.

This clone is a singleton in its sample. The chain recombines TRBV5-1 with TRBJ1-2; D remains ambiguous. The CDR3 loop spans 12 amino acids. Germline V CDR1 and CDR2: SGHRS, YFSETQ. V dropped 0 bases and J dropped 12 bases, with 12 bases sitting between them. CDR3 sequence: CASSLDPGQNTF. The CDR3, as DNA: TGCGCCAGCAGCTTGGACCCTGGGCAGAACACCTTC.

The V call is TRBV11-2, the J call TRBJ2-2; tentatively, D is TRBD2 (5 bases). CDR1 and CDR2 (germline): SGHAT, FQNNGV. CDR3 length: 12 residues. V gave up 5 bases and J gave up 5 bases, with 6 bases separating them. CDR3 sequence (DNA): TGTGCCAGCAGCCGAGGGACCGGGGAGCTGTTTTTT. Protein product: CASSRGTGELFF.

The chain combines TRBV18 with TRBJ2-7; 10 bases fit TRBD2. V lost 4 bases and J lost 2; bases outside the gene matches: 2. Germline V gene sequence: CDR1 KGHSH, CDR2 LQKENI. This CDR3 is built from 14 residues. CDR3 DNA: TGTGCCAGCTCACTACTAGCGGGACCCTACGAGCAGTACTTC. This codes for CASSLLAGPYEQYF. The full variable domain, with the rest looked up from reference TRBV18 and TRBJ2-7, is NAGVMQNPRHLVRRRGQEARLRCSPMKGHSHVYWYRQLPEEGLKFMVYLQKENIIDESGMPKERFSAEFPKEGPSILRIQQVVRGDSAAYFCASSLLAGPYEQYFGPGTRLTVT.

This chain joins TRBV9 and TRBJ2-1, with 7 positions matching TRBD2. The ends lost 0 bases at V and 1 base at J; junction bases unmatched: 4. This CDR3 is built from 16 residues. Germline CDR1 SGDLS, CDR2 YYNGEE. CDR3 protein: CASSVALRESYNEQFF. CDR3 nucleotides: TGTGCCAGCAGCGTAGCTTTGCGGGAGTCCTACAATGAGCAGTTCTTC. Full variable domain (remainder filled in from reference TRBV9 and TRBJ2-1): DSGVTQTPKHLITATGQRVTLRCSPRSGDLSVYWYQQSLDQGLQFLIQYYNGEERAKGNILERFSAQQFPDLHSELNLSSLELGDSALYFCASSVALRESYNEQFFGPGTRLTVL.

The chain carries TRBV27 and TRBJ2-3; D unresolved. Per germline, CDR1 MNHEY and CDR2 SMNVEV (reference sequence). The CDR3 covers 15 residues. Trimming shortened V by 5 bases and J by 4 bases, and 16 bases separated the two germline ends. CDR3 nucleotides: TGTGCCAGCAGTCCCATCGACCCTAGATCAGATACGCAGTATTTT. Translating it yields CASSPIDPRSDTQYF.